One and the same sample provided the 8 T cell receptor beta chains below, sequenced in a study of cytomegalovirus exposure and HLA in healthy donors. In the PCR, 60 Vbeta and 13 Jbeta primers were used. Here immunoSEQ multiplex PCR was the method, and the copy in TCRdb shows in-frame clones only, minus some. The table includes about 89,000 clones, roughly 85% detected once. The specimen sequenced was PBMCs. The receptors here all came from a middle-aged man in good health and CMV-seropositive.

The rearrangement links TRBV18 to TRBJ1-5; weak D call: TRBD1 (5 bases). This CDR3 comprises 15 residues. Trimming pared 2 bases from V and 5 bases from J, leaving 13 bases between. Germline assignment: CDR1 KGHSH and CDR2 LQKENI. In DNA, the CDR3 is TGTGCCAGCTCACCATCGCAGGGAAGAGATCAGCCCCAGCATTTT. Protein product: CASSPSQGRDQPQHF.

The rearrangement links TRBV5-1 to TRBJ2-1; tentatively, D is TRBD1 (5 bases). V dropped 3 bases and J dropped 2 bases, with 18 bases sitting between them. This CDR3 spans 17 amino acids. Germline V gene data show CDR1 as SGHRS and CDR2 as YFSETQ. The CDR3 DNA reads TGCGCCAGCAGCTCCCAGGGCTTCGGAAGGACCTACAATGAGCAGTTCTTC. This sequence encodes CASSSQGFGRTYNEQFF. Filled out from reference TRBV5-1 and TRBJ2-1, the complete variable domain reads KAGVTQTPRYLIKTRGQQVTLSCSPISGHRSVSWYQQTPGQGLQFLFEYFSETQRNKGNFPGRFSGRQFSNSRSEMNVSTLELGDSALYLCASSSQGFGRTYNEQFFGPGTRLTVL.

V gene TRBV7-3 combines with J gene TRBJ1-1; TRBD1 matches at 7 bases. V shed 5 bases and J 1 base; nucleotides not matched to a gene: 1. The germline V gene has CDR1 SGHTA and CDR2 FQGTGA. This CDR3 is built from 13 residues. The CDR3, as DNA: TGTGCCAGCAGCCCAGGGGGGAACACTGAAGCTTTCTTT. The encoded protein is CASSPGGNTEAFF.

V gene TRBV25-1 combines with J gene TRBJ2-5; D not certain. CDR1 is MGHDK and CDR2 is SYGVNS in the germline V gene. Trimming pared 3 bases from V and 5 bases from J, leaving 7 bases between. This CDR3 contains 12 residues. The CDR3 loop reads CASSDVAETQYF. DNA of the CDR3: TGTGCCAGCAGTGATGTCGCGGAGACCCAGTACTTC. The whole variable domain, filled in from reference TRBV25-1 and TRBJ2-5, reads EADIYQTPRYLVIGTGKKITLECSQTMGHDKMYWYQQDPGMELHLIHYSYGVNSTEKGDLSSESTVSRIRTEHFPLTLESARPSHTSQYLCASSDVAETQYFGPGTRLLVL.

The rearrangement links TRBV2 to TRBJ2-7, with 9 bases fitting TRBD1. Trimming took 6 bases from V and 3 from J; bases not matched to a gene: 18. Germline assignment: CDR1 SNHLY and CDR2 FYNNEI. This CDR3 comprises 18 residues. The CDR3 nucleotides are TGTGCCAGCAGCCCCAACCCACCTTCCGGGACAGGGAGCTACGAGCAGTACTTC. Translating it yields CASSPNPPSGTGSYEQYF.

The rearrangement links TRBV5-6 to TRBJ2-5; tentatively, D is TRBD1 (6 bases). Gene TRBJ2-7 matches the end of the DNA better, so the J call may be wrong. CDR3 size: 13 residues. Germline V gene sequence: CDR1 SGHDT, CDR2 YYEEEE. The CDR3 region is CASSLGQEYEQYF. The CDR3 coding sequence is TGTGCCAGCAGCTTGGGACAGGAGTACGAGCAGTACTTC.

The chain uses TRBV28 and TRBJ2-3; the match to TRBD2 covers 8 bases. CDR1 is MDHEN and CDR2 is SYDVKM in the germline V gene. The CDR3 length is 17 residues. J gave up 1 base and V 4 bases, and 10 bases lay outside the gene matches. CDR3 nucleotide sequence: TGTGCCAGCAGTTCCTTTCATAAGACTAGCGGCACAGATACGCAGTATTTT. It is translated as CASSSFHKTSGTDTQYF.

In regard to this clone: A read error may account for a junction end that differs from germline. This chain joins TRBV5-1 and TRBJ2-1; perhaps TRBD2 as D (6 bases). Germline V gene data show CDR1 as SGHRS and CDR2 as YFSETQ. The length of the CDR3 is 16 residues. In DNA, the CDR3 is TGCGCCAGCACCCCCCAAAGTCGGGACTCCAACAATGAGCAGTTCTTC. Protein product: CASTPQSRDSNNEQFF.